This T cell receptor beta chain was found in a study of T cell changes during pregnancy in multiple sclerosis. Trimming pared 5 bases from V and 2 bases from J, leaving 19 bases between. The CDR3 runs 17 residues. Germline loops: CDR1 SEHNR, CDR2 FQNEAQ (reference sequence). The protocol was immunoSEQ multiplex PCR, while the TCRdb copy is restricted to in-frame clones and leaves out a portion. Of 55,000 to 80,000 clones listed, 75% to 90% are singletons. The input for sequencing was peripheral blood, taken after pregnancy. The receptor was derived from a female donor in good health, enrolled as a control in a pregnancy study. The chain employs TRBV7-9 and TRBJ2-1; tentatively, D is TRBD2 (6 bases). This CDR3 reads CASSTALAVSTYNEQFF. The CDR3 DNA reads as TGTGCCAGCAGCACCGCATTAGCGGTCTCCACCTACAATGAGCAGTTCTTC.